At least ten counts were recorded for the clone carrying this T cell receptor (beta chain). The sample comes from a study of human T cells and chemical hapten exposure. Overall study: Small discrepancies in pooled library volume mainly accounted for the varying TCR yields per sample.

TCRdb reprocessed the RACE reads via MiXCR and lists one record per CDR3 protein. The sample has roughly 49,000 distinct CDR3 sequences, roughly 4% seen once. Regarding time point: healthy volunteer bleed at 2 weeks. The authors' total RNA extraction used unfractionated whole blood. This CDR3 is 15 amino acids long. V lost 2 bases and J lost 7, with 14 bases in between. Germline V lookup: CDR1 SGHTA, CDR2 FQGNSA. Specimen: whole blood. The clonotype originates from a female donor in good health. Some clones in this sample may be carry-over from other donors' samples. The gene calls are TRBV7-2 and TRBJ1-4; unclear D gene. The CDR3: CASSLKWSGGEKLFF. DNA for the CDR3: TGTGCCAGCAGCTTAAAATGGTCGGGAGGTGAAAAACTGTTTTTT.